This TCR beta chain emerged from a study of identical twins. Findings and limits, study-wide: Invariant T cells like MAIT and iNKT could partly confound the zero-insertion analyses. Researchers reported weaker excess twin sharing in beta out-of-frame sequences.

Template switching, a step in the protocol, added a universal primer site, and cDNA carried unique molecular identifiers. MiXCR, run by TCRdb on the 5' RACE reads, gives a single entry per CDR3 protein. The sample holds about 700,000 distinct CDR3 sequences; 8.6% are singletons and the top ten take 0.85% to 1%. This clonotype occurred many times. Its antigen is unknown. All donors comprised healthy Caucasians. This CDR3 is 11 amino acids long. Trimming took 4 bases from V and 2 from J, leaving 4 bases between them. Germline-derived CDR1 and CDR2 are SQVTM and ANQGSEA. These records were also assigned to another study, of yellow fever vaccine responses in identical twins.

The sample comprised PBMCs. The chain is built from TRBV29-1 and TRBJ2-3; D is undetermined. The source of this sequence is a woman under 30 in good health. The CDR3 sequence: CSVAFTDTQYF. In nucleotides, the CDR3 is TGCAGCGTTGCCTTCACAGATACGCAGTATTTT.